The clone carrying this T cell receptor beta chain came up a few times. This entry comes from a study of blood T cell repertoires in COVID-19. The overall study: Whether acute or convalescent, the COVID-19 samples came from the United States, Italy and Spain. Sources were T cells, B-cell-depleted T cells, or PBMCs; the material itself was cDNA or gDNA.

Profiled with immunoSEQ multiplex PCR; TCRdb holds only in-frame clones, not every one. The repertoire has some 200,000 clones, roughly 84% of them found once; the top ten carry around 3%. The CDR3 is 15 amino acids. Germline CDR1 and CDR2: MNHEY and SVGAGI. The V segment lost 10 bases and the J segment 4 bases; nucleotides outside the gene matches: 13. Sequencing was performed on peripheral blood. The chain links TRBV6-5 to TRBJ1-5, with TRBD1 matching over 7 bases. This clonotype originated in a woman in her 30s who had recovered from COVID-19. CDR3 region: CATTFQGDTNQPQHF. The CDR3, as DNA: TGTGCCACCACCTTCCAGGGGGACACTAATCAGCCCCAGCATTTT.